This TCR beta chain stems from a study of shared clonotypes between healthy human individuals. CDR1 and CDR2 from the germline V gene are SGHRS and YFSETQ. The CDR3 consists of 15 residues. The V gene end was trimmed by 6 bases and the J gene end by 8 bases; junction bases not matched to a gene: 14. Every one of the donors was a Caucasian adult that lived in Nashville, Tennessee. The assay was run at deep level. Sorted-subset replicate PCR reactions contained 150 to 200 ng DNA, corresponding to tens of thousands of T cell genomes. TCRdb keeps only in-frame clones here, not all; method: immunoSEQ multiplex PCR. The repertoire holds about 990,000 clones, with around 78% as singletons.

This clonotype originated in a man in his late teens or twenties in good health. Some clones in this sample may be carry-over from other donors' samples. The chain employs TRBV5-1 and TRBJ2-1; 7 nucleotides agree with TRBD2. What was sequenced was memory CD4+ T cells from PBMCs. The subset is: CD45RA-negative fraction. CDR3 sequence (DNA): TGCGCCAGCACCAAGTATTTGGCGGGAGTGGATGAGCAGTTCTTC. This sequence encodes CASTKYLAGVDEQFF.